The entry that follows covers one T cell receptor (beta chain) sequence. The antigen this receptor binds is unknown. It has no much larger one-base neighbor in the sample; base qualities were not kept. Taken with the paper, the label for treatment or condition translates to: 19 received Ad26.COV2.S at low or high dose, single or two shots; five or six received placebo; per-sample allocation not given. Repertoires of vaccine and placebo recipients were sequenced from samples taken on day 63 after the first injection. In Cohort 1b, 20 to 25 adults aged 18-55 years were enrolled at a single site in Boston, USA, between 29 July and 7 August 2020. Ad26.COV2.S was a replication-incompetent adenovirus type 26 vector that expressed a prefusion-stabilized SARS-CoV-2 spike protein derived from the original Wuhan strain. The data originate from a study of Ad26.COV2.S vaccination and SARS-CoV-2 variants (dated by TCRdb to the early 2020s). Some background on the complete study: Donors in the vaccine arm were drawn from COV1001, a phase I-IIa trial of Ad26.COV2.S in healthy adults that was multicentre, randomized, double-blind and placebo-controlled. Dosing of Ad26.COV2.S was intramuscular, at either 5x10^10 or 1x10^11 viral particles, delivered as one shot or as two shots spaced 56 days apart. The specificity and breadth of SARS-CoV-2-reactive T cell receptors after Ad26.COV2.S vaccination were assessed by TCRbeta repertoire sequencing. A total of 32 samples were included in the TCR-sequenced set, comprising about 20 Ad26.COV2.S vaccine recipients, 5 placebo recipients and 8 SARS-CoV-2 convalescent individuals. Trial participants were randomized into five groups of five, in which low-dose or high-dose Ad26.COV2.S was given once or twice, or placebo was given on both occasions. Investigators did not know the trial group allocation while performing experiments and assessing outcomes.

The immunoSEQ Assay was the method used to sequence TCRbeta CDR3 regions. After extraction, genomic DNA underwent amplification by bias-controlled multiplex PCR, followed by high-throughput sequencing. The original pipeline was this. Collapsing and filtering of sequences were performed to quantify the absolute abundance of each unique TCRbeta CDR3 region. T cell fraction was estimated by normalizing TCRbeta template counts to usable DNA, which was measured by amplifying reference genes present in all nucleated cells. Repertoire TCRs were annotated as SARS-CoV-2-specific by exact matching of V gene, CDR3 amino acid sequence and J gene to a known reactive TCR set. The reference SARS-CoV-2 TCR set was obtained from MIRA and was filtered for enrichment in COVID-19-positive ImmuneCODE repertoires, whereby public or cross-reactive TCRs were removed. Based on the MIRA antigens, annotated TCRs were further analysed at the level of specific ORF or position within ORF. Depth was the summed frequency of annotated unique rearrangements, while breadth was defined as annotated unique rearrangements over total unique productive rearrangements. Two-sided Wilcoxon rank-sum tests were applied when comparing TCR breadth between groups. The table comes from immuneACCESS by way of TCRdb, which keeps in-frame sequences with V and J called. Part of the clones is missing from these tables; in studies checked, under half for an unresolved V gene and the rest for unknown reasons. V and J calls plus clone size are reproduced from that table; the DNA served to infer D and trimming. This sample holds about 430,000 clones; 75% to 95% were observed only once. 9.5% to 15% of the sample comes from the top ten.

Counted from cysteine to phenylalanine, this CDR3 has 12 amino acids. Kept here is only the CDR3 DNA, which spans 36 bases and is read in frame from base 1. V was cut back by 3 bases and J by 5 bases, leaving a gap of 8 bases between them. The paper as a whole reports these results and caveats: Vaccine and placebo recipients had comparable non-spike TCR breadth, which fits with the vaccine containing only spike. According to the authors, total T cell responses may have been underestimated by the TCR breadth and depth analyses. The study lacked the statistical power to compare responses across vaccine doses or regimens. Substantial breadth of spike-specific CD8+ and CD4+ T cell responses was reported after vaccination. Spike-specific TCR breadth was higher in Ad26.COV2.S recipients than in placebo recipients (P = 0.0014).

Sequencing used peripheral blood, obtained in a trial of Ad26.COV2.S vaccine versus placebo. Rearrangement joined TRBV12-3 or TRBV12-4 to TRBJ2-7; a confident D gene designation cannot be given. This TCR derives from a person between 18 and 65 years old who received the Ad26.COV2.S COVID-19 vaccine or a placebo. At the DNA level, the sequence is TGTGCCAGCAGTTTTCTGGGAAACGAGCAGTACTTC. Translated, this gives CASSFLGNEQYF.